Each of the 30 T cell receptor beta chains below was sequenced from the same sample in a study of cytomegalovirus exposure and HLA in healthy donors. The PCR was carried out with 60 Vbeta primers and 13 Jbeta primers. Clones were read by immunoSEQ multiplex PCR, and TCRdb kept only the in-frame ones, dropping some. The profile shows 45,000 to 55,000 clones, roughly 60% of them singletons. Material: PBMCs. The receptors were sampled from a human donor in good health.

The chain is built from TRBV5-8 and TRBJ2-7; TRBD1 aligns across 9 bases. The CDR3 loop spans 15 amino acids. J lost 6 bases, V lost 1 base, and 8 bases had no gene match. Germline V CDR1 and CDR2: SGHTS, YDEGEE. CDR3 region: CASSLSGTGPLEQYF. Written as DNA, the CDR3 is TGTGCCAGCAGCTTGTCTGGGACAGGGCCTCTCGAGCAGTACTTC.

The chain is built from TRBV6-6 and TRBJ2-2, with 11 bases fitting TRBD1. V gave up 8 bases and J gave up 7 bases; unmatched junction bases: 12. The germline V gene has CDR1 MNHNY and CDR2 SVGAGI (reference sequence). There are 16 residues in the CDR3. CDR3 nucleotide sequence: TGTGCCAGCTATAAGGGGGGACAGGGGGATAGCGGGGAGCTGTTTTTT. This codes for CASYKGGQGDSGELFF.

This clone turned up a few times. The DNA is left out, because the CDR3 cannot be placed on it with certainty; the CDR3 is given as TCRdb lists it. This chain uses TRBV21-1 with TRBJ1-1; TRBD1 is the table's D call and was not checked against the DNA. TRBV21-1 is flagged as a pseudogene. 16 amino acids form the CDR3, both terminal residues included. CDR3 protein: CASRPGTVASGTEAFF.

The V gene is TRBV6-6, the J gene TRBJ2-5, with 10 bases matching TRBD2. The CDR3 is 15 amino acids. V was pared by 6 bases and J by 2 bases, with 6 bases of the junction left unmatched. The germline V gene encodes CDR1 MNHNY and CDR2 SVGAGI (reference sequence). The CDR3 region has the DNA TGTGCCAGCAGCCCTAGCGGGGGAAAACAAGAGACCCAGTACTTC. The encoded protein is CASSPSGGKQETQYF.

Here the CDR3 DNA reads TGTGCCAGCGGACAACAGGGGTTCACTGAAGCTTTCTTT. This sequence encodes CASGQQGFTEAFF. V usage is TRBV27 and J usage is TRBJ1-1; 7 bases align to TRBD1. V lost 8 bases to trimming and J lost 4 bases; unmatched junction nucleotides: 7. The CDR3 runs to 13 residues. Per germline, CDR1 MNHEY and CDR2 SMNVEV (reference sequence).

The CDR3, as DNA: TGTGCCAGCAGCTGGCGGGGCGAGCAGTACTTC. Encoded protein: CASSWRGEQYF. The chain couples TRBV7-2 to TRBJ2-7; D is perhaps TRBD2 (6 bases). CDR3 length equals 11 residues. The V end lost 4 bases, the J end lost 6 bases, and 7 bases lay between the germline ends. Germline assignment: CDR1 SGHTA and CDR2 FQGNSA.

This clone was recorded a few times. The chain recombines TRBV5-6 with TRBJ2-1, with 10 bases aligning to TRBD1. With 4 bases clipped from V and 3 bases from J, the junction kept 7 bases outside the gene matches. Germline CDR1 reads SGHDT; CDR2 reads YYEEEE. The CDR3 contains 16 residues. CDR3 region: CASSERTGGSYNEQFF. The CDR3 DNA reads as TGTGCCAGCAGCGAACGGACAGGGGGTAGCTACAATGAGCAGTTCTTC.

The chain has TRBV13 and TRBJ2-2, with D possibly matching TRBD2 (6 bases). CDR1 is PRHDT, CDR2 FYEKMQ, per germline (reference sequence). Trimming left V 7 bases short and J 5 bases short, with 17 bases between. The CDR3 runs to 15 residues. CDR3 amino acids: CASIPPRAGTGELFF. CDR3 DNA: TGTGCCAGCATCCCCCCCAGGGCGGGAACCGGGGAGCTGTTTTTT.

The CDR3 here is CASSEEGRTGLQETQYF. CDR3 coding DNA: TGTGCCAGCAGTGAAGAAGGACGGACAGGGTTGCAAGAGACCCAGTACTTC. The V and J genes are TRBV2 and TRBJ2-5; 8 nucleotides line up with TRBD1. Trimming took 1 base from V and 2 from J; bases not matched to a gene: 9. Germline CDR1 is SNHLY and CDR2 is FYNNEI. This CDR3 spans 17 amino acids.

CDR3 sequence (DNA): TGTGCCAGCAGCGCGACAGGGTACGGTTCACCCCTCCACTTT. Residues: CASSATGYGSPLHF. This chain links TRBV9 with TRBJ1-6, with TRBD1 matching over 7 bases. V shed 3 bases and J 9 bases; nucleotides not matched to a gene: 6. Per germline, CDR1 SGDLS and CDR2 YYNGEE. There are 14 residues in the CDR3. Complete variable domain (other parts from reference TRBV9 and TRBJ1-6): DSGVTQTPKHLITATGQRVTLRCSPRSGDLSVYWYQQSLDQGLQFLIQYYNGEERAKGNILERFSAQQFPDLHSELNLSSLELGDSALYFCASSATGYGSPLHFGNGTRLTVT.

This clone turned up a few times. V and J are TRBV7-2 and TRBJ1-6, with D perhaps TRBD1 (5 bases). In germline, CDR1 is SGHTA, CDR2 FQGNSA. The CDR3 runs to 15 residues. Trimming shortened V by 4 bases and J by 6 bases, and 13 bases separated the two germline ends. In nucleotides, the CDR3 is TGTGCCAGCAGCTCCCGGGGGGAAGGTAATTCACCCCTCCACTTT. Amino acid sequence: CASSSRGEGNSPLHF.

This clone has only a few counts. The rearrangement joins TRBV7-2 to TRBJ2-5, with 7 bases lining up with TRBD2. The trim removed 9 bases at V and 4 bases at J, leaving 14 bases unmatched. This CDR3 has 15 amino acids. CDR1 and CDR2 from the germline V gene are SGHTA and FQGNSA. The CDR3 coding sequence is TGTGCCAGTAGGAGTGTGGGGGGGGTAGGAGAGACCCAGTACTTC. Amino acids: CASRSVGGVGETQYF.

J is TRBJ2-1 and V is TRBV10-1; 10 bases agree with TRBD1. The ends lost 8 bases at V and 4 bases at J; junction bases unmatched: 8. Germline loops: CDR1 WNHNN, CDR2 SYGVQD (reference sequence). The CDR3 totals 15 residues. Here the CDR3 reads CASSLRTGGYNEQFF. The CDR3 DNA reads as TGCGCCAGCTCCTTGAGGACAGGGGGGTACAATGAGCAGTTCTTC.

This clone was counted between two and nine times. The rearrangement links TRBV5-6 to TRBJ1-5; D perhaps matches TRBD1 (5 bases). V was pared by 3 bases and J by 4 bases, with 20 bases between. Germline-derived CDR1 and CDR2 are SGHDT and YYEEEE. The CDR3 is 17 residues long. CDR3 DNA: TGTGCCAGCAGCTCGGGGGGTGAGGGAAGATGGAATCAGCCCCAGCATTTT. It codes for CASSSGGEGRWNQPQHF.

The genes are TRBV5-4 and TRBJ2-1; D possibly corresponds to TRBD2 (6 bases). There are 13 residues in the CDR3. The ends were cut back, 4 bases at V and 1 base at J, with 6 bases in the middle. Germline V lookup: CDR1 SGHNT, CDR2 YYREEE (reference sequence). The CDR3 coding sequence is TGTGCCAGCAGCGGGGGGTCCTACAATGAGCAGTTCTTC. Amino acids: CASSGGSYNEQFF. Variable domain in full (rest from reference TRBV5-4 and TRBJ2-1): ETGVTQSPTHLIKTRGQQVTLRCSSQSGHNTVSWYQQALGQGPQFIFQYYREEENGRGNFPPRFSGLQFPNYSSELNVNALELDDSALYLCASSGGSYNEQFFGPGTRLTVL.

This clone turned up a few times. As DNA, the CDR3 is TGTGCCAGCAGCTCAAGGACAGGGGGCATCACAGATACGCAGTATTTT. Translated, it gives CASSSRTGGITDTQYF. The V gene is TRBV7-9, the J gene TRBJ2-3; 11 nucleotides line up with TRBD1. This CDR3 spans 16 amino acids. Germline trimming cut 4 bases from V and 2 bases from J; bases unmatched to any gene: 5. From germline, CDR1 is SEHNR and CDR2 FQNEAQ (reference sequence).

CDR3 amino acids: CASSLNSGGRETQYF. CDR3 nucleotides: TGTGCCAGCAGCTTAAATAGCGGGGGAAGGGAGACCCAGTACTTC. V gene TRBV7-2 combines with J gene TRBJ2-5; 9 nucleotides match TRBD2. V lost 2 bases, J lost 5 bases, and 6 bases stayed unmatched. The germline gives CDR1 SGHTA, CDR2 FQGNSA. This CDR3 comprises 15 residues.

The V gene is TRBV15, the J gene TRBJ1-1; no clear D gene. The V end was cut by 2 bases, the J end by 1 base, with 8 bases between. In germline, CDR1 is LNHNV, CDR2 YYDKDF (reference sequence). The CDR3 covers 14 residues. The CDR3 DNA is TGTGCCACCAGCAGACAAACCAGGAACACTGAAGCTTTCTTT. Residues: CATSRQTRNTEAFF.

The rearrangement uses TRBV19 and TRBJ2-7; a weak D match, TRBD2 (6 bases). In germline, CDR1 is LNHDA, CDR2 SQIVND (reference sequence). The CDR3 has 11 amino acids. V was cut by 6 bases and J by 9 bases, with 12 bases left in between. This CDR3 is CASSSRDLQYF. CDR3 sequence (DNA): TGTGCCAGTAGCTCCCGGGACTTGCAGTACTTC.

The rearrangement links TRBV9 to TRBJ2-4, with D possibly matching TRBD2 (6 bases). Germline V CDR1 and CDR2: SGDLS, YYNGEE. The CDR3 consists of 16 residues. Trimming stripped 3 bases from V and 1 base from J, with 14 bases between. The CDR3 DNA reads as TGTGCCAGCAGCGGGTCCGGGGGAGGTGCCAAAAACATTCAGTACTTC. Translation: CASSGSGGGAKNIQYF.

The chain has TRBV10-1 and TRBJ2-2; tentative D call: TRBD1 (5 bases). The germline V gene encodes CDR1 WNHNN and CDR2 SYGVQD (reference sequence). The length of the CDR3 is 14 residues. The V end was cut by 6 bases, the J end by 1 base, with 9 bases between. The CDR3 DNA sequence: TGCGCCAGCAGATCAGGGTTGAACACCGGGGAGCTGTTTTTT. This encodes CASRSGLNTGELFF.

This clone occurred a few times. The rearrangement uses TRBV16 and TRBJ1-1; D is undetermined. Trimming took 4 bases from V and 1 from J, leaving 10 bases between them. This CDR3 spans 14 amino acids. Germline-derived CDR1 and CDR2 are KGHSY and FQNENV. Written as DNA, the CDR3 is TGTGCCAGCAGCCCCATTGACAAGAACACTGAAGCTTTCTTT. The encoded protein is CASSPIDKNTEAFF.

This clone was observed many times. The chain couples TRBV6-6 to TRBJ1-1, with 7 bases that match TRBD1. The germline V gene has CDR1 MNHNY and CDR2 SVGAGI (reference sequence). This CDR3 has 14 residues. With V trimmed by 5 bases and J by 0 bases, 3 bases remained unmatched. Here the CDR3 reads CASSRGQMNTEAFF. The CDR3 region has the DNA TGTGCCAGCAGTCGGGGACAGATGAACACTGAAGCTTTCTTT.

This clone was recorded only once. The chain uses TRBV15 and TRBJ2-1; TRBD1 aligns across 8 bases. CDR3 length: 15 residues. Germline V gives CDR1 LNHNV, CDR2 YYDKDF (reference sequence). After removal of 6 bases from V and 8 bases from J, the junction contained 12 bases not matched to a gene. Here the CDR3 DNA reads TGTGCCACCAGACCCGGCCGGACAGGGTTGTATGAGCAGTTCTTC. This encodes CATRPGRTGLYEQFF.

The J gene is TRBJ1-1, the V gene TRBV2; D is perhaps TRBD1 (5 bases). V was trimmed by 7 bases and J by 0 bases, leaving 18 bases between them. This CDR3 has 16 amino acids. Germline CDR1 is SNHLY and CDR2 is FYNNEI. The CDR3 DNA sequence: TGTGCCAGCACCCGGGGGGGGTTGCGAGTGAACACTGAAGCTTTCTTT. Translated, it gives CASTRGGLRVNTEAFF. The full variable domain, completed using reference TRBV2 and TRBJ1-1, is EPEVTQTPSHQVTQMGQEVILRCVPISNHLYFYWYRQILGQKVEFLVSFYNNEISEKSEIFDDQFSVERPDGSNFTLKIRSTKLEDSAMYFCASTRGGLRVNTEAFFGQGTRLTVV.

This chain joins TRBV6-1 and TRBJ1-3, with TRBD1 identical over 7 bases. Unmatched junction bases numbered 8, after V lost 9 bases and J lost 0 bases. The length of the CDR3 is 15 residues. The V gene's germline CDR1 is MNHNS and CDR2 SASEGT. CDR3 protein: CASQPRDSSGNTIYF. The CDR3 nucleotides are TGTGCCAGTCAACCCCGGGACAGCTCTGGAAACACCATATATTTT.

The CDR3 is CASSKGRGLLSEPDTQYF. The CDR3 nucleotides are TGTGCCAGCAGCAAAGGGCGGGGGCTGCTATCCGAGCCGGATACGCAGTATTTT. The chain recombines TRBV21-1 with TRBJ2-3; the D call of TRBD2 is as the table states it, not checked on the DNA. TRBV21-1 represents a pseudogene. The CDR3 sequence is 18 residues long.

This clone came up a few times. The CDR3 sequence is CASRFPGGSRGYTF. In nucleotides, the CDR3 is TGTGCCAGCAGGTTTCCAGGGGGTTCGAGGGGCTACACCTTC. The rearrangement links TRBV27 to TRBJ1-2; 7 bases align to TRBD1. The CDR3 contains 14 residues. The J segment lost 8 bases and the V segment lost 6 bases, leaving 12 bases of the junction unmatched. CDR1 and CDR2 (germline): MNHEY, SMNVEV (reference sequence).

In its sample, this clone was seen a few times. This sequence joins TRBV18 and TRBJ2-7, with 9 bases aligning to TRBD1. Germline V CDR1 and CDR2: KGHSH, LQKENI. The CDR3 length is 14 residues. Trimming cost V 3 bases and J 7 bases; bases outside gene matches: 7. DNA for the CDR3: TGTGCCAGCTCACCCGGGACAGGGTCGAAAGAGCAGTACTTC. This codes for CASSPGTGSKEQYF.

The genes are TRBV30 and TRBJ2-5; 9 positions match TRBD2. Trimming removed 5 bases from V and 1 base from J; junction bases left unmatched: 2. The CDR3 is 13 amino acids. Germline assignment: CDR1 GTSNPN and CDR2 SVGIG (reference sequence). CDR3 amino acids: CAWGRGGQETQYF. The CDR3 DNA follows: TGTGCCTGGGGGCGGGGGGGCCAAGAGACCCAGTACTTC. Drawing the rest from reference TRBV30 and TRBJ2-5, the complete variable domain is SQTIHQWPATLVQPVGSPLSLECTVEGTSNPNLYWYRQAAGRGLQLLFYSVGIGQISSEVPQNLSASRPQDRQFILSSKKLLLSDSGFYLCAWGRGGQETQYFGPGTRLLVL.